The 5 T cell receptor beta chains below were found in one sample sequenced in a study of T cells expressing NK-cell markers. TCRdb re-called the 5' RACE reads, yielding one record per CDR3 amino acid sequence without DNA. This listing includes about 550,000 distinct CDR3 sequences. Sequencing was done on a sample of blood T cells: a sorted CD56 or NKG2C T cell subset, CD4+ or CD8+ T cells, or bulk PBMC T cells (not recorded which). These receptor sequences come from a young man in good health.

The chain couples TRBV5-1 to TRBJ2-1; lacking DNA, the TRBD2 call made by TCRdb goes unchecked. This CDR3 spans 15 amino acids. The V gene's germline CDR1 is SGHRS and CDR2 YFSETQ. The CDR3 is CASREGAGSYNEQFF.

The CDR3 is CASGNTPYNEQFF. The chain uses TRBV6-2 or TRBV6-3 and TRBJ2-1. Germline assignment: CDR1 MNHEY and CDR2 SVGEGT. There are 13 residues in the CDR3.

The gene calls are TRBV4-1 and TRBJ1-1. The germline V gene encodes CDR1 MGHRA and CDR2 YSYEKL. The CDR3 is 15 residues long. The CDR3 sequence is CASSQEGSGYTEAFF.

The CDR3 is CASSIDRIVGGWPSEQFF. The gene calls are TRBV19 and TRBJ2-1; checking the TCRdb D call of TRBD2 is not possible without DNA. Germline V CDR1 and CDR2: LNHDA, SQIVND (reference sequence). The CDR3 loop spans 18 amino acids.

The CDR3 reads CASEKIGGGETQYF. The rearrangement links TRBV7-2 to TRBJ2-5; TCRdb indicates TRBD1, and absent DNA this call remains unverified. Germline V gives CDR1 SGHTA, CDR2 FQGNSA. The CDR3 runs to 14 residues.